This T cell receptor (beta chain) was found in a study of beta chain features in type 1 diabetes. V was cut by 5 bases and J by 4 bases, with 11 bases left in between. CDR1 is MNHEY, CDR2 SVGAGI, per germline. This CDR3 spans 14 amino acids. Of the isolated RNA, all was reverse transcribed, and so the sequenced material was expressed TCRB transcripts. About 3.57 million reads were obtained on average from naive, central memory and regulatory T cell samples. Clones were read by immunoSEQ multiplex PCR, and TCRdb kept only the in-frame ones, dropping some. The sample has some 370,000 clones, 8.5% to 10% seen once; the top ten hold roughly 0.6%. CD45RO/CCR7/CD25/CD127/CD95/CD27 separated CD4+ naive, central memory, regulatory and stem cell-like memory cells by sorting. The study, taken as a whole, reports: A moderate, significant TCRB CDR3 shortening appeared in type 1 diabetes across four CD4+ subsets. A potential influence of HLA type upon TCRB rearrangement remained unresolved herein.

A few counts support this clone. Its antigen is still unknown. The chain recombines TRBV6-5 with TRBJ1-4, with D possibly being TRBD1 (5 bases). The clonotype comes from a man aged 25 to 40 with type 1 diabetes. Sequenced material: central memory CD4+ T cells from blood. CDR3 protein: CASSETAYNEKLFF. The CDR3 DNA follows: TGTGCCAGCAGTGAGACAGCCTATAATGAAAAACTGTTTTTT.